The source of this T cell receptor (beta chain) is a study of shared clonotypes between healthy human individuals. The CDR3 loop spans 15 amino acids. Germline values: CDR1 MDHEN, CDR2 SYDVKM. Trimming left V 5 bases short and J 7 bases short, with 15 bases between. The authors' processing: There were no quality scores in the junction-only immunoSEQ sequences, so filtering differed. Produced via immunoSEQ multiplex PCR; TCRdb's table is partial and in-frame only. The D gene and trimming were derived from the DNA, and the V and J assignments and clone size from that table. The sample contains hundreds of thousands of clones, about 79% of which appear only once.

The gene calls are TRBV28 and TRBJ1-6; D gene uncertain. The TCR sequence derives from a woman between 35 and 50 years old in good health. Some clones in this sample may be carry-over from other donors' samples. Sequencing used PBMCs. In DNA form, the CDR3 reads TGTGCCAGCAGTCCGGTCCACCTCAAAAATTCACCCCTCCACTTT. This translates into CASSPVHLKNSPLHF.